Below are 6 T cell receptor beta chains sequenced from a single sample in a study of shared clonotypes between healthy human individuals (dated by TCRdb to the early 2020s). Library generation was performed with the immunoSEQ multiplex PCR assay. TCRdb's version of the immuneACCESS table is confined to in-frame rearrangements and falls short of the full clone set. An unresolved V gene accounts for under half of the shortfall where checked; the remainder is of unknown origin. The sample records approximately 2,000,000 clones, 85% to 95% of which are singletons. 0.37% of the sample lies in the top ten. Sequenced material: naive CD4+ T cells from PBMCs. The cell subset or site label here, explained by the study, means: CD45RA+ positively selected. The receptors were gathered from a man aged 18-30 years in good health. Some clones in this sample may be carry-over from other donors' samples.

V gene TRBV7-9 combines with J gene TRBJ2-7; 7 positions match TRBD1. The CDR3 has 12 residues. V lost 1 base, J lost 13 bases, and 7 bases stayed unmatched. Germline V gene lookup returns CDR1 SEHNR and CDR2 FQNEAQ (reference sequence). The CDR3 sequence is CASSLGGGRFYF. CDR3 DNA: TGTGCCAGCAGCTTAGGAGGGGGCCGGTTTTACTTC.

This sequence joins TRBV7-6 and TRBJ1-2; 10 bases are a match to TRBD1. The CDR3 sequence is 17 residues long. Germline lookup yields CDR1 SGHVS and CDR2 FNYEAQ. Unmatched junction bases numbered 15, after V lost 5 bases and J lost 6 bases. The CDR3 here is CASSPRRGQGKYDGYTF. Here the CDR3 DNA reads TGTGCCAGCAGCCCCCGAAGGGGACAGGGGAAATATGATGGCTACACCTTC.

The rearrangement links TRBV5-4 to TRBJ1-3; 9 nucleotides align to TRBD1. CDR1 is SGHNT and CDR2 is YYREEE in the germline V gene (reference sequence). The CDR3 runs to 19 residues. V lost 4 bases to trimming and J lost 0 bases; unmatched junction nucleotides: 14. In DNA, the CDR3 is TGTGCCAGCAGCCCTCGGACAGGGGCGGGAGCCCCCTCTGGAAACACCATATATTTT. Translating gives CASSPRTGAGAPSGNTIYF.

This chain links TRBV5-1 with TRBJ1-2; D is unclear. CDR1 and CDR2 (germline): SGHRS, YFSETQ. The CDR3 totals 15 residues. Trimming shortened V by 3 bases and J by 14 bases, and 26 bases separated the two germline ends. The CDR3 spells CASSSRTQDLVDLTF. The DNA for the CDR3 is TGCGCCAGCAGCTCCCGTACCCAGGATCTGGTGGACTTAACCTTC.

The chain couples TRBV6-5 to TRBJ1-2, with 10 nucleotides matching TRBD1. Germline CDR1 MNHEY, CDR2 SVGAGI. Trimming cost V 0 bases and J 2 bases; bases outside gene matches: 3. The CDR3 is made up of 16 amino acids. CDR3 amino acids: CASSYSPGQGNYGYTF. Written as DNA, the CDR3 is TGTGCCAGCAGTTACTCGCCGGGACAGGGGAACTATGGCTACACCTTC.

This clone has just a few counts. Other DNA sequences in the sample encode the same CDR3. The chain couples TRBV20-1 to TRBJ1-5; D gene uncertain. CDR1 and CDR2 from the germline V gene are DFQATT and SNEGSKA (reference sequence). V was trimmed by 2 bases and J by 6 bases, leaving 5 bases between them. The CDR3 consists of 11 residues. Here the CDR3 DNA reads TGCAGTGCTAGATCCGGTCAGCCCCAGCATTTT. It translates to CSARSGQPQHF.